The clone carrying this T cell receptor (beta chain) was detected once. This record comes from a study of blood T cell repertoires in COVID-19. Study context: Researchers got acute and convalescent COVID-19 samples from the United States, Italy and Spain.

The CDR3 has 12 amino acids. V was shortened by 6 bases and J by 4 bases, with 7 bases between the two germline ends. Methods used by the authors: Amplification of reference gene primers provided the estimated nucleated cell counts. Assay used: immunoSEQ multiplex PCR; TCRdb lists only in-frame clones, some missing. The V and J calls and clone size were taken over from that table, and D and trimming were inferred from the DNA. The repertoire holds a few hundred thousand clones, with around 86% as singletons. This TCR came from a woman in her twenties or thirties with active or convalescent COVID-19. Sequenced: peripheral blood. This chain connects TRBV12-3 or TRBV12-4 to TRBJ1-5, with D perhaps matching TRBD1 (5 bases). The CDR3 nucleotides read TGTGCCAGCAGCCGACAGAATCAGCCCCAGCATTTT. Its protein product is CASSRQNQPQHF.